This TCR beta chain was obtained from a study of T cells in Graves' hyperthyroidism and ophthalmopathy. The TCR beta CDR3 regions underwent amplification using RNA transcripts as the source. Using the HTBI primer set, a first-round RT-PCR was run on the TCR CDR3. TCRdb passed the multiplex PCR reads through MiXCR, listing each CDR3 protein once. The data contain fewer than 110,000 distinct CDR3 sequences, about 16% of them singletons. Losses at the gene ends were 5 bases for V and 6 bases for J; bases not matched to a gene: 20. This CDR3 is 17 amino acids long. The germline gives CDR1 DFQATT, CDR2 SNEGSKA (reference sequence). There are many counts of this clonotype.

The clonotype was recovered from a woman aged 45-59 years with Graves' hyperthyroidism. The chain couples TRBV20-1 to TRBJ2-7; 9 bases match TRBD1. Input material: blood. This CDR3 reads CSARPSYGTGQGVEQYF. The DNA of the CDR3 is TGCAGTGCTCGACCCTCCTACGGGACAGGGCAGGGAGTCGAGCAGTACTTC.